Each of the 18 T cell receptor beta chains below was sequenced from the same sample in a study of glioma-infiltrating T cells after dendritic cell vaccination. Method: immunoSEQ multiplex PCR; TCRdb's copy keeps in-frame clones and lacks some. The sample carries tens of thousands of clones, 75% to 85% recorded once. This specimen consisted of blood, obtained before dendritic cell vaccination. These receptor sequences come from a human donor with glioblastoma.

As regards this clone: This same CDR3 is encoded by further DNA sequences in the sample. The chain recombines TRBV7-3 with TRBJ2-7; 13 nucleotides line up with TRBD2. The germline V gene encodes CDR1 SGHTA and CDR2 FQGTGA. The ends lost 4 bases at V and 7 bases at J; junction bases unmatched: 10. This CDR3 has 16 residues. CDR3 in DNA: TGTGCCAGCAGCTCCGGACTAGCGGGAGCCCTAGGGGAGCAGTACTTC. Protein product: CASSSGLAGALGEQYF.

This clone appeared a few times. The chain carries TRBV19 and TRBJ2-5, with a possible D match to TRBD2 (5 bases). Trimming pared 1 base from V and 2 bases from J, leaving 5 bases between. The CDR3 extends over 13 amino acids. Germline assignment: CDR1 LNHDA and CDR2 SQIVND (reference sequence). CDR3 amino acids: CASSIAGQETQYF. CDR3 nucleotide sequence: TGTGCCAGTAGTATAGCGGGGCAAGAGACCCAGTACTTC.

This rearrangement joins TRBV5-4 to TRBJ1-2; perhaps TRBD1 as D (6 bases). V was clipped by 4 bases and J by 3 bases, with 10 bases between them. CDR1 is SGHNT, CDR2 YYREEE, per germline (reference sequence). CDR3 length: 13 residues. This CDR3 reads CASSQDRDYGYTF. DNA for the CDR3: TGTGCCAGCAGCCAGGACAGAGACTATGGCTACACCTTC.

The CDR3 DNA reads TGTGCCAGCAGTGACTCCGGGACTAGCGGCTACAATGAGCAGTTCTTC. Translated: CASSDSGTSGYNEQFF. This chain uses TRBV6-4 with TRBJ2-1, with 11 nucleotides matching TRBD2. V lost 0 bases to trimming and J lost 3 bases; unmatched junction nucleotides: 1. Germline CDR1 MRHNA, CDR2 SNTAGT. The CDR3 extends over 16 amino acids.

The V and J genes are TRBV30 and TRBJ1-4; D is perhaps TRBD1 (5 bases). This CDR3 has 14 amino acids. V was cut by 2 bases and J by 7 bases, with 14 bases left in between. Germline V gene data show CDR1 as GTSNPN and CDR2 as SVGIG (reference sequence). The CDR3 loop is CAWSRDSWGEKLFF. CDR3 nucleotide sequence: TGTGCCTGGAGTCGGGACTCATGGGGTGAAAAACTGTTTTTT.

The rearrangement joins TRBV4-3 to TRBJ1-1, with 7 bases aligning to TRBD1. The V gene end was trimmed by 0 bases and the J gene end by 0 bases; junction bases not matched to a gene: 4. This CDR3 has 16 amino acids. Looked up from germline, CDR1 is LGHNA and CDR2 is YSLEER. In DNA form, the CDR3 reads TGCGCCAGCAGCCAAGACTTGACAGGGATGAACACTGAAGCTTTCTTT. Amino acid sequence: CASSQDLTGMNTEAFF.

V is TRBV5-1 and J is TRBJ2-1, with 9 bases that match TRBD2. CDR3 length equals 16 residues. Per germline, CDR1 SGHRS and CDR2 YFSETQ. Trimming removed 0 bases from V and 9 bases from J; junction bases left unmatched: 10. Here the CDR3 DNA reads TGCGCCAGCAGCTTGGCCTTTAGCGGGAGAAAGGGTGAGCAGTTCTTC. Protein product: CASSLAFSGRKGEQFF.

Comment on this clone: Its ends do not fully match the called genes, so a read error is possible. This sequence joins TRBV7-7 and TRBJ2-7, with TRBD1 matching over 9 bases. The germline gives CDR1 SSHAT, CDR2 FNYEAQ (reference sequence). This CDR3 comprises 14 residues. The chain's CDR3 is CASSSGTGTYEQYF. The CDR3, as DNA: TGTGCTAGCAGCTCCGGGACAGGGACCTACGAGCAGTACTTC.

The V call is TRBV4-3, the J call TRBJ1-3, with unresolved D. CDR1 and CDR2 from the germline V gene are LGHNA and YSLEER. This CDR3 contains 15 residues. With 1 base removed from V and 0 bases from J, the gap between germline ends came to 7 bases. In DNA, the CDR3 is TGCGCCAGCAGCCAAGCCTTCGTCTCTGGAAACACCATATATTTT. As protein: CASSQAFVSGNTIYF.

This clone was observed once. The chain combines TRBV29-1 with TRBJ2-3; TRBD2 is a possible D gene (5 bases). The ends were cut back, 3 bases at V and 4 bases at J, with 8 bases in the middle. Germline V gene data show CDR1 as SQVTM and CDR2 as ANQGSEA. The CDR3 loop spans 12 amino acids. DNA for the CDR3: TGCAGCGTTGATGAGGGCGCAGATACGCAGTATTTT. Residues: CSVDEGADTQYF.

This clone was observed a few times. V and J are TRBV7-2 and TRBJ2-5; 11 nucleotides match TRBD2. Germline lookup yields CDR1 SGHTA and CDR2 FQGNSA. The length of the CDR3 is 16 residues. J was trimmed by 5 bases and V by 1 base; bases with no gene match: 6. The CDR3 region is CASSLGETSGTETQYF. CDR3 nucleotide sequence: TGTGCCAGCAGCTTAGGGGAGACTAGCGGGACCGAGACCCAGTACTTC.

The rearrangement links TRBV5-5 to TRBJ2-1, with 7 positions matching TRBD2. The trim removed 0 bases at V and 2 bases at J, leaving 5 bases unmatched. CDR1 and CDR2 (germline): SGHKS, YYEKEE (reference sequence). The CDR3 is made up of 16 amino acids. As DNA, the CDR3 is TGTGCCAGCAGCTTGGGGCGGGGGTTTGCCTACAATGAGCAGTTCTTC. Translating gives CASSLGRGFAYNEQFF.

The chain recombines TRBV28 with TRBJ2-5; TRBD1 agrees at 9 bases. The end of the DNA is better explained by TRBJ2-7, so the J call may be wrong. The germline V gene encodes CDR1 MDHEN and CDR2 SYDVKM. The CDR3 has 14 amino acids. The CDR3 protein is CASSLGGQGYEQYF. The CDR3 bases are TGTGCCAGCAGTTTGGGGGGACAGGGCTACGAGCAGTACTTC.

This chain connects TRBV4-1 to TRBJ1-5; D is unresolved. The germline V and J ends were trimmed by 0 bases and 0 bases, with 9 bases remaining between them. The V gene's germline CDR1 is MGHRA and CDR2 YSYEKL. The CDR3 is 16 residues long. The CDR3 sequence: CASSQDPGNSNQPQHF. The DNA for the CDR3 is TGCGCCAGCAGCCAAGATCCCGGGAATAGCAATCAGCCCCAGCATTTT.

The chain is built from TRBV7-9 and TRBJ1-2, with 12 bases aligning to TRBD1. Germline V gene data show CDR1 as SEHNR and CDR2 as FQNEAQ (reference sequence). V shed 5 bases, J shed 8 bases, and the junction held 3 bases outside the gene matches. The CDR3 runs to 13 residues. CDR3 in DNA: TGTGCCAGCAGCCGGGACAGGGGGCACGGCTACACCTTC. This gives the protein CASSRDRGHGYTF.

The chain couples TRBV7-2 to TRBJ1-5, with D unclear. This CDR3 has 13 residues. Looked up from germline, CDR1 is SGHTA and CDR2 is FQGNSA. V lost 5 bases and J 1 base, leaving 6 bases between the germline ends. The CDR3 reads CASSPYSNQPQHF. CDR3 DNA sequence: TGTGCCAGCAGCCCCTACAGCAATCAGCCCCAGCATTTT.

The V gene is TRBV18, the J gene TRBJ1-1; tentatively, D is TRBD1 (6 bases). CDR3 length: 13 residues. V lost 3 bases and J lost 8, with 13 bases in between. The germline gives CDR1 KGHSH, CDR2 LQKENI. CDR3 coding DNA: TGTGCCAGCTCACCCACGACAGGCAACGAAGCTTTCTTT. This translates into CASSPTTGNEAFF.

The gene calls are TRBV5-6 and TRBJ2-4; no reliable D call. The germline V and J ends were trimmed by 0 bases and 0 bases, with 13 bases remaining between them. Germline V lookup: CDR1 SGHDT, CDR2 YYEEEE. The CDR3 is 17 residues long. CDR3 sequence (DNA): TGTGCCAGCAGCTTGGGCGCGGCAGCAGAAGCCAAAAACATTCAGTACTTC. It codes for CASSLGAAAEAKNIQYF. Supplemented by reference TRBV5-6 and TRBJ2-4, the full variable domain reads DAGVTQSPTHLIKTRGQQVTLRCSPKSGHDTVSWYQQALGQGPQFIFQYYEEEERQRGNFPDRFSGHQFPNYSSELNVNALLLGDSALYLCASSLGAAAEAKNIQYFGAGTRLSVL.